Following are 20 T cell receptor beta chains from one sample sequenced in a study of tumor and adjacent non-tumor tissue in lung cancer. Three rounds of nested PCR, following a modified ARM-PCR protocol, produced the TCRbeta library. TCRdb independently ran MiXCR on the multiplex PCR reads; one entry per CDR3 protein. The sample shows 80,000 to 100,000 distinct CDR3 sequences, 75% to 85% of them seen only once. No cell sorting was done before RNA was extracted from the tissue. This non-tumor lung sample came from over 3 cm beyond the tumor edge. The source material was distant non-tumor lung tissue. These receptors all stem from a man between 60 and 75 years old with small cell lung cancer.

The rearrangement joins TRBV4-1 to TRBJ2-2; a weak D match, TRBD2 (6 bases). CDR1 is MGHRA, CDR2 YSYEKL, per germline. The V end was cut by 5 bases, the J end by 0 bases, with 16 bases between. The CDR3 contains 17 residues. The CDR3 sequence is CASSSWTIRTNTGELFF. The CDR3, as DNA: TGCGCCAGCAGCTCCTGGACTATCAGGACGAACACCGGGGAGCTGTTTTTT.

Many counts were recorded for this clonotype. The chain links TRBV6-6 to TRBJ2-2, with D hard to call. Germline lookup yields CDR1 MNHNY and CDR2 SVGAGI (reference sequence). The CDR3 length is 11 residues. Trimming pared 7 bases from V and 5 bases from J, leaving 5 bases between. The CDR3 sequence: CASIKTGELFF. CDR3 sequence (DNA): TGTGCCAGCATTAAGACCGGGGAGCTGTTTTTT.

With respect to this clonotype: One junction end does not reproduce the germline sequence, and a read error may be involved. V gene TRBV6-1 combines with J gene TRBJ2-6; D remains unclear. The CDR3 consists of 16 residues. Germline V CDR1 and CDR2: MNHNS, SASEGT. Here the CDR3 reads CASSEDTGSEANVLTF. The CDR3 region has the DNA TGTGCCAGCAGTGAGGATACGGGCTCTGAGGCTAACGTTCTGACTTTC.

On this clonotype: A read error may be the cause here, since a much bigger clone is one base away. The DNA of the CDR3 is TGTGCCATCAGCAGTCCCGGGACCACATCCTACGAGCAGTACTTC. Protein product: CAISSPGTTSYEQYF. The chain has TRBV15 and TRBJ2-7; D is perhaps TRBD1 or TRBD2 (5 bases each). The CDR3 runs 15 residues. Germline loops: CDR1 LNHNV, CDR2 YYDKDF (reference sequence).

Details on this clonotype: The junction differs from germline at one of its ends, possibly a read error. The CDR3 bases are TGTGCCAGCATCCTCGATCCCGGCCTCAAAGATACACAGTATTTT. Translation: CASILDPGLKDTQYF. The chain carries TRBV5-4 and TRBJ2-3; D gene unclear. Germline V gives CDR1 SGHNT, CDR2 YYREEE (reference sequence). The CDR3 sequence is 15 residues long.

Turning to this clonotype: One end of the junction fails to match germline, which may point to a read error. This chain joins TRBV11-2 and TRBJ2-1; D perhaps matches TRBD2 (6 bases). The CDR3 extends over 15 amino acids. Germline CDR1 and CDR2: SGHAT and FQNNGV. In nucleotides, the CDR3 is TGTGCCAGCAGATCCGGGGGAGCTGGTGGCAATGAGCAGCTCTTC. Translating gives CASRSGGAGGNEQLF.

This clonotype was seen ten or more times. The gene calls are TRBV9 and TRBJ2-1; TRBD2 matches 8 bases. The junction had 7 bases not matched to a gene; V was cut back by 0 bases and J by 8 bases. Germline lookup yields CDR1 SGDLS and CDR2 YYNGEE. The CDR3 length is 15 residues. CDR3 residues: CASSVESGRADEQFF. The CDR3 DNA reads TGTGCCAGCAGCGTAGAGAGCGGGAGAGCGGATGAGCAGTTCTTC.

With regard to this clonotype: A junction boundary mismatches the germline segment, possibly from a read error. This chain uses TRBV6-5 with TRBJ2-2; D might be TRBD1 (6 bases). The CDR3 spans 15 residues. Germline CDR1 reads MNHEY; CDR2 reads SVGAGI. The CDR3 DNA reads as TGTGCCAGCAATTATGGCAGGGGACGTGTCGGGGAGATGTTTTTT. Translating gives CASNYGRGRVGEMFF.

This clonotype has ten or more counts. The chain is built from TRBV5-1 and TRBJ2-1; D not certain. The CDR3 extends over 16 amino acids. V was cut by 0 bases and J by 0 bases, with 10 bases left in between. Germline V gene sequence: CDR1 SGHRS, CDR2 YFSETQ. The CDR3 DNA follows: TGCGCCAGCAGCTTGGTCCTCCCGAGCTCCTACAATGAGCAGTTCTTC. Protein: CASSLVLPSSYNEQFF. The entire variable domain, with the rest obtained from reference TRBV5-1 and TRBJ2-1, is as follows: KAGVTQTPRYLIKTRGQQVTLSCSPISGHRSVSWYQQTPGQGLQFLFEYFSETQRNKGNFPGRFSGRQFSNSRSEMNVSTLELGDSALYLCASSLVLPSSYNEQFFGPGTRLTVL.

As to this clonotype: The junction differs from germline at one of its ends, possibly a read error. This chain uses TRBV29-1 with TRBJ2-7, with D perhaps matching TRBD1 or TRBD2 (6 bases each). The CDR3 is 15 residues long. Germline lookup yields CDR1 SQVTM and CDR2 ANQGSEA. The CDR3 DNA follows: TGCAGCGTTGAAGTTAGGGGGGCACACACCGGAAAGCAATACTTC. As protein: CSVEVRGAHTGKQYF.

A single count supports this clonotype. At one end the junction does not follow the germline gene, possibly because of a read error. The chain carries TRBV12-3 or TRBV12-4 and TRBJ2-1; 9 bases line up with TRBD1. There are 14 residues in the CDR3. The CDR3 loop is CASSSGTGYNEQLF. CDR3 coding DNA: TGTGCCAGCAGTTCCGGGACAGGGTACAATGAGCAGTTATTC.

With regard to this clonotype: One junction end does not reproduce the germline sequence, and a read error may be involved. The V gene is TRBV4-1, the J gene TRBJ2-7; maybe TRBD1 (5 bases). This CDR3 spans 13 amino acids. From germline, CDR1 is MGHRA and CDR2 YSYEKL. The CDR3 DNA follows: TGCGCCAGCAGATCCGACAGACTCTACAAGCAGTACTTC. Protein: CASRSDRLYKQYF.

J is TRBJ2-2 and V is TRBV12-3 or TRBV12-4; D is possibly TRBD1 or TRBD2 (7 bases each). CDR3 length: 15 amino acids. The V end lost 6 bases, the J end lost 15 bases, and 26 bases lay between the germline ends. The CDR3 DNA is TGTGCCAGCAGATTCTCTGGGACAGACACCGGGGGGTTGTTTTTT. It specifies CASRFSGTDTGGLFF.

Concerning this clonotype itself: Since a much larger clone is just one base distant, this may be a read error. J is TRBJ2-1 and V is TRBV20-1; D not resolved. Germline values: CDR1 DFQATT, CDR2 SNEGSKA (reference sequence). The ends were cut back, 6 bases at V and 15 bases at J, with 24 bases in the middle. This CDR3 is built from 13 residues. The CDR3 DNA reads TGCAGTGCCGACCCTAATCACTCTAGGTTACCGTTCTTC. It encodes CSADPNHSRLPFF.

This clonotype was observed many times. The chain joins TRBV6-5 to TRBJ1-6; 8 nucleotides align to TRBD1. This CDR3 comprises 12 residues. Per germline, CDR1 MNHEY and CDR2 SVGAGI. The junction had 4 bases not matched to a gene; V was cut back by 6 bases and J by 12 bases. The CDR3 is CASRGQGQPLHF. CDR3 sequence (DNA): TGTGCCAGCAGAGGACAGGGTCAACCCCTCCACTTT.

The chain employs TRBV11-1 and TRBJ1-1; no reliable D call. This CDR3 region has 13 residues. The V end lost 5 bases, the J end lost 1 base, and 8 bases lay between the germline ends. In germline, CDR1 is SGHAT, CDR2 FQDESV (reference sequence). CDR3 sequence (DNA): TGTGCCAGCAGCCCACCGGGGAACACTGAAGCTTTCTTT. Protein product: CASSPPGNTEAFF.

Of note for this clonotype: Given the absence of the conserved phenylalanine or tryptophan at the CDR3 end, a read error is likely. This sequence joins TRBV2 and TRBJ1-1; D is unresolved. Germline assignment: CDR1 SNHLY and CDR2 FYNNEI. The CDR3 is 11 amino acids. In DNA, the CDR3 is TGTGCCAGCAGTTTAACGACTGGAGCTTTCTCT. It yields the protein CASSLTTGAFS.

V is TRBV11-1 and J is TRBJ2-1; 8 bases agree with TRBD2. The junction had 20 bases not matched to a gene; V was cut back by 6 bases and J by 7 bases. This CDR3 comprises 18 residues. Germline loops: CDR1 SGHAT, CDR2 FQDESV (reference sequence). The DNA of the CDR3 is TGTGCCAGCAGATCAAAACCGAGGACTAGCTGGAGTGGTAATGAGCAGTTCTTC. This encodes CASRSKPRTSWSGNEQFF.

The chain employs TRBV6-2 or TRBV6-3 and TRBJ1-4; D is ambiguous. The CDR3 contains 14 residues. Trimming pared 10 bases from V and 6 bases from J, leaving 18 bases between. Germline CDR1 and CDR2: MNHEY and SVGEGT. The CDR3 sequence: CANRLDSVYEKLFF. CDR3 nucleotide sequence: TGTGCCAACAGACTTGATAGCGTCTATGAAAAACTGTTTTTT.

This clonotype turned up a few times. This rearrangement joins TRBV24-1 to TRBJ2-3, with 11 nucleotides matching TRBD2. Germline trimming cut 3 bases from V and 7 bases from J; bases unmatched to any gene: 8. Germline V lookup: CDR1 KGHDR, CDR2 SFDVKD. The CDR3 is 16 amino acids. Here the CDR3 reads CATSDRGTSGFYTQYF. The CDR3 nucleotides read TGTGCCACCAGTGATCGCGGGACTAGCGGTTTCTATACGCAGTATTTT.